These 29 T cell receptor beta chains share one sample of origin, sequenced in a study of ipilimumab plus nivolumab after autologous stem cell transplantation. Data came from immunoSEQ multiplex PCR; TCRdb stores just in-frame clones and leaves some out. The repertoire includes tens of thousands of clones, nearly 75% of them detected once, and 20% to 25% sits in the top ten. The specimen was PBMCs, collected in a trial of ipilimumab plus nivolumab as post-transplant consolidation. The receptor set was obtained from a male donor with diffuse large B-cell lymphoma.

Here the CDR3 reads CASSYTRVGTEAFF. CDR3 DNA sequence: TGTGCCAGCAGCTATACACGGGTGGGCACTGAAGCTTTCTTT. The genes are TRBV14 and TRBJ1-1; no firm D call. The CDR3 extends over 14 amino acids. Germline CDR1 and CDR2: SGHDN and FVKESK. V lost 5 bases, J lost 4 bases, and 14 bases lay in between.

V and J are TRBV5-1 and TRBJ1-5, with D maybe TRBD1 (6 bases). This CDR3 has 13 residues. Germline CDR1 and CDR2: SGHRS and YFSETQ. V was pared by 0 bases and J by 10 bases, with 11 bases between. The CDR3 DNA is TGCGCCAGCAGCTTGGAGGGGGGTCCACCCCAGCATTTT. As protein: CASSLEGGPPQHF. The complete variable domain, with remaining parts taken from reference TRBV5-1 and TRBJ1-5, reads KAGVTQTPRYLIKTRGQQVTLSCSPISGHRSVSWYQQTPGQGLQFLFEYFSETQRNKGNFPGRFSGRQFSNSRSEMNVSTLELGDSALYLCASSLEGGPPQHFGDGTRLSIL.

The chain has TRBV27 and TRBJ2-7; tentatively, D is TRBD2 (5 bases). Germline lookup yields CDR1 MNHEY and CDR2 SMNVEV (reference sequence). The V end was cut by 2 bases, the J end by 6 bases, with 11 bases between. The CDR3 extends over 13 amino acids. This CDR3 reads CASSLRPGGEQYF. CDR3 DNA sequence: TGTGCCAGCAGTTTACGGCCAGGAGGCGAGCAGTACTTC.

This clone was seen a single time. This chain connects TRBV12-5 to TRBJ2-5; D might be TRBD2 (6 bases). This CDR3 spans 16 amino acids. Germline CDR1 and CDR2: LGHNT and FRNRAP. The ends were cut back, 0 bases at V and 5 bases at J, with 16 bases in the middle. The CDR3: CASGLVRGAAGETQYF. CDR3 DNA sequence: TGTGCTAGTGGTTTGGTCCGAGGGGCGGCGGGGGAGACCCAGTACTTC.

V is TRBV25-1 and J is TRBJ2-3; TRBD2 matches at 7 bases. The V and J ends lost 5 bases and 1 base, in that order; junction bases with no gene match: 6. Germline assignment: CDR1 MGHDK and CDR2 SYGVNS. The CDR3 consists of 15 residues. CDR3 loop: CASSNLAVRTDTQYF. CDR3 DNA: TGTGCCAGCAGTAATCTAGCGGTACGCACAGATACGCAGTATTTT.

This chain connects TRBV28 to TRBJ1-5; no reliable D call. V lost 0 bases and J 4 bases, leaving 10 bases between the germline ends. CDR3 length equals 15 residues. Germline V CDR1 and CDR2: MDHEN, SYDVKM. In DNA, the CDR3 is TGTGCCAGCAGTTTATGGACGTTAGCAAATCAGCCCCAGCATTTT. Protein: CASSLWTLANQPQHF.

The chain carries TRBV18 and TRBJ2-2, with 8 nucleotides matching TRBD2. CDR1 is KGHSH, CDR2 LQKENI, per germline. The V gene end was trimmed by 2 bases and the J gene end by 3 bases; junction bases not matched to a gene: 2. The CDR3 length is 15 residues. The CDR3 nucleotides read TGTGCCAGCTCACCAGGTAGCGGGGACACCGGGGAGCTGTTTTTT. Its protein product is CASSPGSGDTGELFF.

The chain couples TRBV11-3 to TRBJ2-3; 11 bases fit TRBD2. This CDR3 is built from 15 residues. Germline values: CDR1 SGHNT, CDR2 YENEEA. V lost 6 bases to trimming and J lost 6 bases; unmatched junction nucleotides: 8. The CDR3 sequence is CASSRLAGGTDTQYF. The CDR3 DNA reads TGTGCCAGCAGTAGGTTAGCGGGAGGGACCGATACGCAGTATTTT.

J is TRBJ1-2 and V is TRBV21-1; the table names TRBD1, a call not compared with the DNA. TRBV21-1 is marked as a pseudogene. This CDR3 has 15 residues. The CDR3 here is CASRADREEGYGYTF. The CDR3 region has the DNA TGTGCCAGCAGGGCCGACAGGGAGGAGGGCTATGGCTACACCTTC.

V is TRBV7-9 and J is TRBJ2-2, with TRBD2 identical over 14 bases. Germline trimming cut 6 bases from V and 4 bases from J; bases unmatched to any gene: 10. The CDR3 has 18 residues. Germline loops: CDR1 SEHNR, CDR2 FQNEAQ (reference sequence). The CDR3 here is CASSHKGLAGVITGELFF. For the CDR3, the DNA is TGTGCCAGCAGTCATAAGGGACTAGCGGGGGTGATCACCGGGGAGCTGTTTTTT.

This clone was seen only a few times. The chain has TRBV5-5 and TRBJ2-7; maybe TRBD1 (6 bases). Germline CDR1 SGHKS, CDR2 YYEKEE (reference sequence). Trimming cost V 4 bases and J 3 bases, with 11 bases left between them. The CDR3 is 13 amino acids. CDR3 sequence: CASSEDRLYEQYF. CDR3 sequence (DNA): TGTGCCAGCAGCGAGGACAGACTCTACGAGCAGTACTTC.

This clone was found a few times. This rearrangement joins TRBV10-3 to TRBJ1-6, with unresolved D. The CDR3 runs 15 residues. From germline, CDR1 is ENHRY and CDR2 SYGVKD. V was cut by 0 bases and J by 6 bases, with 9 bases left in between. CDR3 in DNA: TGTGCCATCAGTGAGTCCTTAGGGCTTAATTCACCCCTCCACTTT. It specifies CAISESLGLNSPLHF.

The chain is built from TRBV10-3 and TRBJ1-6; tentative D call: TRBD1 (5 bases). This CDR3 contains 14 residues. V lost 1 base to trimming and J lost 10 bases, with 11 bases between them. Germline CDR1 is ENHRY and CDR2 is SYGVKD. The CDR3: CAISEWGVRSPLHF. CDR3 nucleotide sequence: TGTGCCATCAGTGAGTGGGGGGTACGATCACCCCTCCACTTT.

This chain links TRBV28 with TRBJ2-7; no reliable D call. CDR3 length: 12 residues. The V gene lost 5 bases and the J gene lost 6 bases, with 11 bases spanning the gap. Germline V lookup: CDR1 MDHEN, CDR2 SYDVKM. The CDR3 spells CASSSPIPEQYF. DNA for the CDR3: TGTGCCAGCAGTAGCCCCATCCCCGAGCAGTACTTC.

This clone was seen once. The chain links TRBV28 to TRBJ1-1; weak D call: TRBD1 (6 bases). The CDR3 extends over 16 amino acids. Looked up from germline, CDR1 is MDHEN and CDR2 is SYDVKM. The ends were cut back, 4 bases at V and 7 bases at J, with 22 bases in the middle. This chain's CDR3 is CASSSRGGARLNEAFF. In nucleotides, the CDR3 is TGTGCCAGCAGTTCCCGGGGGGGCGCGAGATTGAATGAAGCTTTCTTT.

The chain employs TRBV18 and TRBJ2-1; TRBD2 is a possible D gene (6 bases). Trimming pared 1 base from V and 5 bases from J, leaving 15 bases between. CDR1 is KGHSH and CDR2 is LQKENI in the germline V gene. There are 16 residues in the CDR3. The CDR3 sequence: CASSPRLAGNNNEQFF. CDR3 coding DNA: TGTGCCAGCTCACCACGTCTGGCGGGAAACAACAATGAGCAGTTCTTC. Combining the CDR3 with reference TRBV18 and TRBJ2-1 gives the whole variable domain NAGVMQNPRHLVRRRGQEARLRCSPMKGHSHVYWYRQLPEEGLKFMVYLQKENIIDESGMPKERFSAEFPKEGPSILRIQQVVRGDSAAYFCASSPRLAGNNNEQFFGPGTRLTVL.

The chain joins TRBV18 to TRBJ1-1; 8 bases match TRBD1. The trim removed 0 bases at V and 3 bases at J, leaving 6 bases unmatched. Germline lookup yields CDR1 KGHSH and CDR2 LQKENI. The CDR3 covers 16 residues. The CDR3 sequence is CASSPPRSQGDTEAFF. CDR3 DNA sequence: TGTGCCAGCTCACCACCGAGGTCACAGGGGGACACTGAAGCTTTCTTT.

The chain couples TRBV5-4 to TRBJ2-5; D is possibly TRBD1 (6 bases). The CDR3 spans 16 residues. The germline V gene has CDR1 SGHNT and CDR2 YYREEE (reference sequence). Trimming removed 0 bases at V and 5 bases at J, with 17 bases between. For the CDR3, the DNA is TGTGCCAGCAGCTTGGCCTCACCAGGGGTCGGGGAGACCCAGTACTTC. It codes for CASSLASPGVGETQYF.

Here the CDR3 reads CASSQDSSGKQYF. The CDR3 DNA reads as TGTGCCAGCAGCCAGGACAGTTCGGGCAAGCAGTACTTC. The chain carries TRBV7-3 and TRBJ2-7; weak D call: TRBD1 (6 bases). Trimming removed 5 bases at V and 8 bases at J, with 16 bases between. Looked up from germline, CDR1 is SGHTA and CDR2 is FQGTGA. The CDR3 is 13 residues long.

This sequence joins TRBV6-1 and TRBJ1-4; TRBD1 agrees at 8 bases. CDR1 and CDR2 from the germline V gene are MNHNS and SASEGT. Unmatched junction bases numbered 8, after V lost 1 base and J lost 13 bases. This CDR3 region has 14 residues. CDR3 DNA: TGTGCCAGCAGTGAAGTAACAGGGGGATTGGGACTGTTTTTT. It specifies CASSEVTGGLGLFF.

The rearrangement uses TRBV7-2 and TRBJ2-1, with 7 bases fitting TRBD2. V lost 3 bases to trimming and J lost 6 bases; unmatched junction nucleotides: 2. The CDR3 runs to 13 residues. CDR1 and CDR2 from the germline V gene are SGHTA and FQGNSA. CDR3 sequence: CASSFSSGNEQFF. The CDR3, as DNA: TGTGCCAGCAGCTTCTCTAGCGGCAATGAGCAGTTCTTC.

The chain carries TRBV27 and TRBJ2-1; D is uncertain. V lost 7 bases and J lost 3, with 13 bases in between. Germline V gene lookup returns CDR1 MNHEY and CDR2 SMNVEV (reference sequence). The CDR3 contains 14 residues. The CDR3 region is CASKYPSNYNEQFF. In DNA form, the CDR3 reads TGTGCCAGCAAATACCCCTCGAACTACAATGAGCAGTTCTTC.

The gene calls are TRBV27 and TRBJ2-7; 8 bases are shared with TRBD2. The CDR3 sequence is 13 residues long. The germline gives CDR1 MNHEY, CDR2 SMNVEV (reference sequence). Trimming took 5 bases from V and 1 from J; bases not matched to a gene: 1. CDR3 sequence: CASSQRGSYEQYF. CDR3 nucleotides: TGTGCCAGCAGTCAGCGGGGGTCCTACGAGCAGTACTTC.

This rearrangement joins TRBV30 to TRBJ2-1, with TRBD2 matching over 8 bases. The CDR3 totals 13 residues. Germline V gene lookup returns CDR1 GTSNPN and CDR2 SVGIG (reference sequence). The trim removed 1 base at V and 6 bases at J, leaving 2 bases unmatched. The CDR3 bases are TGTGCCTGGAGTGACGGGAGGGTCAATGAGCAGTTCTTC. Translation gives CAWSDGRVNEQFF.

As DNA, the CDR3 is TGTGCCAGCAGCCGGACGGGGCGCACAGATACGCAGTATTTT. This gives the protein CASSRTGRTDTQYF. The chain joins TRBV14 to TRBJ2-3; tentatively, D is TRBD1 or TRBD2 (5 bases each). The germline V gene encodes CDR1 SGHDN and CDR2 FVKESK. The CDR3 spans 14 residues. Deletions cut 4 bases from V and 1 base from J, with 9 bases between.

This clone is a singleton in its sample. The rearrangement links TRBV18 to TRBJ1-2; 7 bases are a match to TRBD1. V trimming: 5 bases; J trimming: 8 bases; junction bases outside the gene matches: 11. Looked up from germline, CDR1 is KGHSH and CDR2 is LQKENI. CDR3 length equals 14 residues. Here the CDR3 reads CASSSEAQGNGYTF. In nucleotides, the CDR3 is TGTGCCAGCTCATCAGAGGCACAGGGGAACGGCTACACCTTC.

This clone was picked up a small number of times. This chain joins TRBV30 and TRBJ2-1; 11 bases are shared with TRBD2. The J segment lost 5 bases and the V segment lost 1 base, leaving 7 bases of the junction unmatched. CDR3 length: 16 residues. Per germline, CDR1 GTSNPN and CDR2 SVGIG (reference sequence). The CDR3 DNA follows: TGTGCCTGGAGTGACCAACTAGCGGGAGTGGACAATGAGCAGTTCTTC. Encoded protein: CAWSDQLAGVDNEQFF.

This clone came up a few times. V usage is TRBV30 and J usage is TRBJ1-2; TRBD1 is a possible D gene (6 bases). This CDR3 is built from 16 residues. CDR1 and CDR2 (germline): GTSNPN, SVGIG (reference sequence). The V end lost 4 bases, the J end lost 0 bases, and 18 bases lay between the germline ends. CDR3 DNA sequence: TGTGCCTGGATCGGGGGGGCAGCCTCTCCTAACTATGGCTACACCTTC. Translated, it gives CAWIGGAASPNYGYTF.

This chain links TRBV21-1 with TRBJ2-3; the D call TRBD2 from the table was never checked on the DNA. TRBV21-1 is a pseudogene segment. The CDR3 covers 18 residues. DNA for the CDR3: TGTGCCAGCAGCAAATGGGGGGCTCTAGCGGGAGTACTAGATACGCAGTATTTT. It specifies CASSKWGALAGVLDTQYF.